These T cell receptor beta chains were read from a single sample in a study of cytomegalovirus exposure and HLA in healthy donors. Profiled with immunoSEQ multiplex PCR; TCRdb holds only in-frame clones, not every one. Found here are tens of thousands of clones, 73% of them singletons; the top ten hold about 5%. The sample was PBMCs. These receptor sequences come from a man aged 45-60 years in good health and CMV-seronegative. Each CDR3 is given with its conserved first and last residue.

v_call,j_call,cdr3_aa
TRBV7-2,TRBJ2-3,CASSLELAGGRQTDTQYF
TRBV19,TRBJ1-5,CASSIMRGQGNQPQHF
TRBV5-1,TRBJ2-3,CASSLGSLAGRTDTQYF
TRBV19,TRBJ2-1,CASSMERDRGHYNEQFF
TRBV7-9,TRBJ2-7,CASSLLDREGCEQYF
TRBV15,TRBJ1-1,CATSKPDRSYVEAFF
TRBV11-2,TRBJ2-2,CASSPASGGAWTGELFF
TRBV9,TRBJ2-1,CASSERTGTYNEQFF
TRBV9,TRBJ1-3,CASSDHRDRNTIYF
TRBV5-1,TRBJ2-7,CASSIPGTEPIYEQYF
TRBV11-3,TRBJ2-2,CASSGSDRGRTGELFF
TRBV5-1,TRBJ1-2,CASSLRTGGNYGYTF
TRBV5-1,TRBJ1-2,CASSARGAYGYTF
TRBV18,TRBJ1-4,CASSLAGTGYTTNEKLFF
TRBV5-1,TRBJ2-2,CASSSGLAIANTGELFF
TRBV5-1,NA,CASSLERGPSYEQYF
TRBV5-1,TRBJ2-7,CASSLLVGSSYEQYF
TRBV5-6,TRBJ2-6,CASSLGASGANVLTF
TRBV2,TRBJ1-2,CASSPGGTGGKYGYTF
TRBV6-1,TRBJ1-2,CASSEARGQGYTF
TRBV4-2,TRBJ2-7,CASSLQGLAGGQGEQYF
TRBV11-3,TRBJ2-3,CASSLREGSGTQYF
TRBV6-5,TRBJ2-2,CASSYSTSGELFF
TRBV7-9,TRBJ2-3,CASSSWTGRNRDTQYF
TRBV7-9,TRBJ1-1,CASSLRQGNINEAFF
TRBV5-4,TRBJ2-3,CASSLGTSGGLTDTQYF
TRBV13,TRBJ1-4,CASSLRGTGEKLFF
TRBV6-6,TRBJ1-1,CASSRTVAMNTEAFF
TRBV6-4,TRBJ1-1,CASSDRGTGRDENTEAFF
TRBV11-2,TRBJ2-3,CASRTSGLDTQYF
TRBV6-5,TRBJ1-2,CASGQGARGYTF
TRBV29-1,TRBJ2-7,CSVESGTGSYEQYF
TRBV2,TRBJ2-4,CASIGDVAGKNIQYF
TRBV29-1,TRBJ2-5,CSVGIVDRGQETQYF
TRBV21-1,TRBJ2-7,CASSKEGETVYIGTVPSRGQYF
TRBV19,TRBJ1-5,CATGTGNQPQHF
TRBV30,TRBJ2-7,CAWEGGGGYEQYF
TRBV5-4,TRBJ1-1,CASSLQGPNTEAFF
TRBV11-3,TRBJ2-3,CASSLEQLDTQYF
TRBV5-1,TRBJ1-2,CASSFNSGPSTNYGYTF
TRBV5-1,TRBJ2-3,CASDPQGAYPDTQYF
TRBV29-1,TRBJ1-5,CSVPRDRDTYQEISNQPQHF
TRBV30,TRBJ1-2,CAWNRESHYGYTF
TRBV7-9,TRBJ2-1,CASSRGRGRIYEQFF
TRBV29-1,TRBJ2-7,CSVELERGEQYF
TRBV11-3,TRBJ2-1,CASSSHPPGGLDNEQFF
TRBV30,TRBJ1-5,CAWSVDGGNQPQHF
TRBV6-6,TRBJ1-1,CASSYLSLNTEAFF
TRBV14,TRBJ1-1,CASSQPKGFAEAFF
TRBV27,TRBJ1-2,CASSLGPGPTPGGYTF
TRBV6-5,TRBJ1-1,CASRTGLNTEAFF
TRBV10-3,TRBJ1-3,CAITAGVTSGNTIYF
TRBV27,TRBJ2-7,CASRTTPGQSYEQYF
TRBV5-1,TRBJ2-1,CASSWRVGTVRERGRINEQFF
TRBV10-3,TRBJ2-3,CASTGTSGGPDTQYF
TRBV28,TRBJ2-3,CASSLRRVGGGGGGTDTQYF
TRBV9,TRBJ1-1,CASRTGDYNTEAFF
TRBV6-5,TRBJ2-7,CASSYSRDRTGEQYF
TRBV20-1,TRBJ1-1,CSAMGDSEAFF
TRBV7-9,TRBJ1-2,CASRPARDSPESYTF